This T cell receptor (beta chain) was identified in a study of vaccination effects on CD4 cells after COVID-19. About the study: Post-vaccine sampling took place a median of 72 days after the second dose.

Within the ViraFEST assay, antigen-specific CD4+ T cells underwent expansion with viral peptide pools prior to sequencing. With around ten days of culture completed, CD4+ T cells were isolated. Each person got two doses of an mRNA SARS-CoV-2 vaccine, BNT162b2 or mRNA-1273. The healthy vaccine recipients, who had no prior SARS-CoV-2 infection, showed negative nucleocapsid antibodies. The culture medium for about 2 million PBMC per well included around 9.3 IU/ml IL-2 and about 9.9 ug/ml peptides. The authors exchanged half the medium for IL-2 medium on days 3 and 7. Per the germline V gene, CDR1 is SGHRS and CDR2 is YFSETQ. This CDR3 spans 15 amino acids. J lost 6 bases, V lost 7 bases, and 9 bases had no gene match. Method: immunoSEQ multiplex PCR; TCRdb's copy keeps in-frame clones and lacks some. The table includes tens of thousands of clones, around 70% detected once. A single count supports this clone. The antigen is not known.

The chain uses TRBV5-1 and TRBJ2-3; TRBD1 matches 12 bases. This sequence originates from a human donor who received a COVID-19 vaccine. This sample comprised CD4+ T cells from PBMCs cultured with HCoV-229E spike peptides, obtained after COVID-19 vaccination. CDR3: CASRAGQGAGDTQYF. The CDR3 coding sequence is TGCGCCAGCCGCGCGGGACAGGGGGCGGGGGATACGCAGTATTTT.